Sequencing of this TCR beta chain was carried out in a study of blood T cell repertoires in COVID-19. As for the study in general: Some COVID-19 samples were acute and others convalescent; all came from the United States, Italy and Spain. The cDNA or gDNA used as material had been derived from T cells, B-cell-depleted T cells, or PBMCs.

Sequencing was performed with immunoSEQ multiplex PCR; in TCRdb, only in-frame clones are kept and a portion is missing. The table includes about 150,000 clones, 91% detected once. The CDR3 contains 14 residues. Trimming cost V 0 bases and J 6 bases; bases outside gene matches: 4. Germline CDR1 reads SGHRS; CDR2 reads YFSETQ. The chain links TRBV5-1 to TRBJ2-5; TRBD1 matches at 8 bases. The sequencing input was peripheral blood. The TCR comes from a man in his forties or fifties with acute or convalescent COVID-19. In DNA form, the CDR3 reads TGCGCCAGCAGCTTGGGGACAGGGTGGAAGACCCAGTACTTC. Encoded protein: CASSLGTGWKTQYF.